The 29 T cell receptor beta chains below were found in one sample sequenced in a study of blood T cell repertoires in COVID-19. Method: immunoSEQ multiplex PCR; TCRdb's copy keeps in-frame clones and lacks some. The repertoire holds roughly 50,000 clones, with approximately 84% as singletons. Sequencing used peripheral blood. Receptors were obtained from a woman older than 75 with COVID-19, enrolled during active disease.

The rearrangement uses TRBV7-2 and TRBJ2-7; maybe TRBD1 (6 bases). Germline CDR1 SGHTA, CDR2 FQGNSA. The CDR3 has 14 amino acids. V lost 5 bases to trimming and J lost 6 bases, with 17 bases between them. The CDR3: CASSIRGSLSEQYF. The CDR3 coding sequence is TGTGCCAGCAGCATCAGGGGATCACTCAGCGAGCAGTACTTC.

This clone was observed a single time. This chain links TRBV6-5 with TRBJ1-5, with 7 bases that match TRBD1. Germline-derived CDR1 and CDR2 are MNHEY and SVGAGI. CDR3 length: 14 residues. V was pared by 6 bases and J by 4 bases, with 6 bases of the junction left unmatched. CDR3 sequence reads: CASRNRGENQPQHF. The CDR3 nucleotides are TGTGCCAGCAGAAACAGGGGAGAGAATCAGCCCCAGCATTTT.

The chain recombines TRBV28 with TRBJ1-1; possible D gene TRBD1, 6 bases. This CDR3 comprises 15 residues. CDR1 MDHEN and CDR2 SYDVKM come from the germline V gene. V lost 7 bases and J lost 1, with 16 bases in between. CDR3 protein: CASKGGGSRNTEAFF. The CDR3 DNA reads TGTGCCAGCAAGGGGGGCGGGAGCAGGAACACTGAAGCTTTCTTT.

This chain uses TRBV2 with TRBJ2-1; a weak D match, TRBD2 (6 bases). The germline V gene encodes CDR1 SNHLY and CDR2 FYNNEI. This CDR3 has 16 amino acids. V was trimmed by 10 bases and J by 4 bases, leaving 23 bases between them. The CDR3 bases are TGTGCCAACAATTACGGGGTGGCAGGGACTTACAATGAGCAGTTCTTC. Protein sequence: CANNYGVAGTYNEQFF.

This clone came up once. The chain employs TRBV28 and TRBJ1-1; D remains unclear. CDR1 is MDHEN, CDR2 SYDVKM, per germline. V lost 4 bases, J lost 8 bases, and 17 bases lay in between. The CDR3 runs to 14 residues. The CDR3 bases are TGTGCCAGCAGTTCCCCCGGGGATAAGGTGGAAGCTTTCTTT. Amino acids: CASSSPGDKVEAFF.

The chain uses TRBV6-9 and TRBJ2-3, with D perhaps matching TRBD1 (6 bases). Germline CDR1 MNHGY, CDR2 SVAAGI. Trimming removed 4 bases from V and 5 bases from J, with 10 bases in between. The CDR3 runs to 13 residues. The CDR3 spells CASSLKQGDTQYF. DNA for the CDR3: TGTGCCAGCAGTTTGAAACAGGGAGATACGCAGTATTTT.

V gene TRBV7-8 combines with J gene TRBJ1-2; the match to TRBD1 covers 7 bases. Per the germline V gene, CDR1 is SGHVS and CDR2 is FQNEAQ. The CDR3 totals 14 residues. With 4 bases clipped from V and 1 base from J, the junction kept 3 bases outside the gene matches. The CDR3: CASSSDRINYGYTF. CDR3 in DNA: TGTGCCAGCAGCTCGGACAGGATTAACTATGGCTACACCTTC.

This chain links TRBV7-8 with TRBJ1-5; D gene uncertain. The germline V gene has CDR1 SGHVS and CDR2 FQNEAQ. The CDR3 consists of 14 residues. The germline V and J ends were trimmed by 4 bases and 0 bases, with 7 bases remaining between them. The CDR3 is CASSSDYSNQPQHF. The CDR3 bases are TGTGCCAGCAGCTCGGACTATAGCAATCAGCCCCAGCATTTT.

The chain links TRBV6-4 to TRBJ1-1, with D possibly matching TRBD1 (5 bases). Germline CDR1 and CDR2: MRHNA and SNTAGT. There are 13 residues in the CDR3. Trimming took 5 bases from V and 2 from J, leaving 9 bases between them. DNA of the CDR3: TGTGCCAGCAGTATTGACAGAAACACTGAAGCTTTCTTT. It yields the protein CASSIDRNTEAFF.

The chain links TRBV28 to TRBJ1-1, with TRBD1 identical over 8 bases. Germline lookup yields CDR1 MDHEN and CDR2 SYDVKM. With 7 bases clipped from V and 3 bases from J, the junction kept 7 bases outside the gene matches. The CDR3 extends over 14 amino acids. This CDR3 is CASTYQGADTEAFF. The CDR3 DNA sequence: TGTGCCAGCACCTACCAGGGGGCCGACACTGAAGCTTTCTTT.

The chain carries TRBV3-1 (or the pseudogene TRBV3-2) and TRBJ1-5; TRBD1 matches at 9 bases. Germline assignment: CDR1 LGHDT and CDR2 YNNKEL (reference sequence). The CDR3 loop spans 16 amino acids. Trimming at V came to 1 base and at J to 9 bases, leaving 10 bases not matched to a gene. CDR3: CASSQGVDRGGGPQHF. In DNA form, the CDR3 reads TGTGCCAGCAGCCAAGGAGTGGACAGGGGAGGAGGGCCCCAGCATTTT.

V gene TRBV5-1 combines with J gene TRBJ2-5, with 9 positions matching TRBD2. The CDR3 length is 16 residues. V was clipped by 6 bases and J by 4 bases; unmatched bases: 13. CDR1 is SGHRS and CDR2 is YFSETQ in the germline V gene. The CDR3 region is CASILSLAGAGETQYF. The CDR3 nucleotides are TGCGCCAGCATCCTTTCGTTAGCGGGAGCGGGAGAGACCCAGTACTTC. The entire variable domain, with the rest obtained from reference TRBV5-1 and TRBJ2-5, is as follows: KAGVTQTPRYLIKTRGQQVTLSCSPISGHRSVSWYQQTPGQGLQFLFEYFSETQRNKGNFPGRFSGRQFSNSRSEMNVSTLELGDSALYLCASILSLAGAGETQYFGPGTRLLVL.

This sequence joins TRBV6-5 and TRBJ1-4; 7 nucleotides line up with TRBD1. The germline V gene has CDR1 MNHEY and CDR2 SVGAGI. The CDR3 length is 15 residues. The ends lost 8 bases at V and 5 bases at J; junction bases unmatched: 11. This chain's CDR3 is CASGLTGRLNEKLFF. The CDR3 DNA reads as TGTGCCAGCGGGTTGACAGGGAGACTGAATGAAAAACTGTTTTTT.

The V gene is TRBV5-5, the J gene TRBJ2-3, with 9 bases aligning to TRBD1. The V and J ends lost 5 bases and 3 bases, in that order; junction bases with no gene match: 4. CDR1 is SGHKS, CDR2 YYEKEE, per germline (reference sequence). This CDR3 contains 14 residues. The CDR3 loop is CASRRTGDTDTQYF. DNA of the CDR3: TGTGCCAGCAGGAGGACAGGGGATACAGATACGCAGTATTTT.

The rearrangement joins TRBV15 to TRBJ2-1, with a possible D match to TRBD1 (6 bases). CDR1 and CDR2 from the germline V gene are LNHNV and YYDKDF (reference sequence). The CDR3 totals 16 residues. V lost 1 base to trimming and J lost 6 bases, with 16 bases between them. The CDR3 is CATSRAGRGRGNEQFF. In nucleotides, the CDR3 is TGTGCCACCAGCAGAGCTGGCAGGGGAAGGGGCAATGAGCAGTTCTTC.

CDR3 residues: CASSPLGLAGGQFF. The CDR3 DNA reads as TGTGCCAGCAGCCCGCTGGGACTAGCGGGAGGGCAGTTCTTC. The V call is TRBV4-2, the J call TRBJ2-1; 15 bases fit TRBD2. The germline V gene encodes CDR1 LGHNA and CDR2 YNFKEQ. The CDR3 loop spans 14 amino acids. J gave up 12 bases and V 4 bases, and 4 bases lay outside the gene matches.

The CDR3 here is CASSLTTGVNTEAFF. As DNA, the CDR3 is TGCGCCAGCAGCTTGACGACAGGTGTGAACACTGAAGCTTTCTTT. The rearrangement joins TRBV5-1 to TRBJ1-1, with D possibly TRBD1 on 6 matching bases. The germline gives CDR1 SGHRS, CDR2 YFSETQ. The V end lost 1 base, the J end lost 0 bases, and 10 bases lay between the germline ends. The CDR3 totals 15 residues.

This chain joins TRBV5-7 and TRBJ1-2, with 8 bases lining up with TRBD1. TRBV5-7 belongs to the ORF category, with a function that is uncertain. The CDR3 extends over 17 amino acids. V shed 1 base and J 6 bases; nucleotides not matched to a gene: 14. The CDR3 here is CASSLNTRGPGEDGYTF. The CDR3 DNA reads as TGTGCCAGCAGCTTGAATACCAGGGGGCCGGGAGAGGATGGCTACACCTTC.

The V gene is TRBV5-1, the J gene TRBJ1-1, with D possibly TRBD1 on 6 matching bases. CDR3 size: 14 residues. Trimming stripped 3 bases from V and 1 base from J, with 10 bases between. The germline V gene encodes CDR1 SGHRS and CDR2 YFSETQ. In DNA form, the CDR3 reads TGCGCCAGCAGCTCGCTGACAGGGAACACTGAAGCTTTCTTT. Translated, it gives CASSSLTGNTEAFF.

The rearrangement joins TRBV5-4 to TRBJ2-1, with 11 nucleotides matching TRBD2. CDR1 is SGHNT, CDR2 YYREEE, per germline (reference sequence). Trimming took 5 bases from V and 6 from J; bases not matched to a gene: 13. The CDR3 consists of 17 residues. The CDR3 sequence is CASRRGIAGGQVNEQFF. In DNA form, the CDR3 reads TGTGCCAGCAGGAGAGGGATAGCGGGGGGGCAGGTCAATGAGCAGTTCTTC.

This rearrangement joins TRBV3-1 (or the pseudogene TRBV3-2) to TRBJ1-3; D not certain. V lost 3 bases, J lost 4 bases, and 7 bases lay in between. The CDR3 contains 13 residues. Germline V gives CDR1 LGHDT, CDR2 YNNKEL (reference sequence). CDR3 residues: CASSQEEGNTIYF. DNA for the CDR3: TGTGCCAGCAGCCAGGAGGAGGGAAACACCATATATTTT.

J is TRBJ2-7 and V is TRBV12-3 or TRBV12-4; 11 bases match TRBD1. The ends lost 6 bases at V and 2 bases at J; junction bases unmatched: 0. This CDR3 comprises 13 residues. DNA of the CDR3: TGTGCCAGCAGGGGACAGGGGGCCTACGAGCAGTACTTC. Amino acids: CASRGQGAYEQYF.

This clone has only one observation. The chain employs TRBV7-9 and TRBJ2-3; TRBD2 matches at 9 bases. This CDR3 has 16 amino acids. V lost 1 base, J lost 2 bases, and 4 bases stayed unmatched. The germline V gene has CDR1 SEHNR and CDR2 FQNEAQ (reference sequence). The CDR3 protein is CASSLGLAGPTDTQYF. The CDR3 DNA reads as TGTGCCAGCAGCTTAGGGCTAGCGGGGCCCACAGATACGCAGTATTTT.

CDR3: CASTETGGGYTF. Written as DNA, the CDR3 is TGTGCCAGCACCGAGACAGGAGGTGGCTACACCTTC. J is TRBJ1-2 and V is TRBV7-9; the D gene is possibly TRBD1 (6 bases). Germline-derived CDR1 and CDR2 are SEHNR and FQNEAQ (reference sequence). The CDR3 totals 12 residues. V gave up 7 bases and J gave up 7 bases, with 13 bases separating them.

The gene calls are TRBV6-5 and TRBJ1-6; 10 bases are a match to TRBD1. Germline V gene sequence: CDR1 MNHEY, CDR2 SVGAGI. The CDR3 totals 16 residues. V shed 2 bases and J 7 bases; nucleotides not matched to a gene: 5. The chain's CDR3 is CASSYLPGQGNSPLHF. The CDR3 bases are TGTGCCAGCAGTTACCTACCGGGACAGGGGAATTCACCCCTCCACTTT.

The chain carries TRBV4-1 and TRBJ1-2; TRBD1 matches at 8 bases. The CDR3 is 15 amino acids. Germline V gene sequence: CDR1 MGHRA, CDR2 YSYEKL. The ends lost 3 bases at V and 2 bases at J; junction bases unmatched: 5. The CDR3 is CASSQVDRANYGYTF. CDR3 DNA: TGCGCCAGCAGCCAGGTGGACAGGGCCAACTATGGCTACACCTTC.

This clone came up a few times. CDR3 DNA sequence: TGTGCCAGTACTCCGACAGGGGGCATTTACGAGCAGTACTTC. Its translation: CASTPTGGIYEQYF. This chain uses TRBV19 with TRBJ2-7; TRBD1 matches 10 bases. This CDR3 is built from 14 residues. Germline CDR1 and CDR2: LNHDA and SQIVND (reference sequence). J lost 4 bases, V lost 7 bases, and 7 bases had no gene match. Together with reference TRBV19 and TRBJ2-7, the CDR3 gives the full variable domain: DGGITQSPKYLFRKEGQNVTLSCEQNLNHDAMYWYRQDPGQGLRLIYYSQIVNDFQKGDIAEGYSVSREKKESFPLTVTSAQKNPTAFYLCASTPTGGIYEQYFGPGTRLTVT.

The chain employs TRBV11-2 and TRBJ2-3; 13 bases are shared with TRBD2. The length of the CDR3 is 16 residues. From germline, CDR1 is SGHAT and CDR2 FQNNGV. The V and J ends lost 6 bases and 2 bases, in that order; junction bases with no gene match: 5. The CDR3 nucleotides are TGTGCCAGCAGACCGGGACTAGCGGGGACCACAGATACGCAGTATTTT. Its protein is CASRPGLAGTTDTQYF.

The rearrangement uses TRBV3-1 (or the pseudogene TRBV3-2) and TRBJ1-2; no firm D call. The CDR3 spans 16 residues. Trimming took off 0 bases at V and 8 bases at J, with 19 bases between the two ends. Germline V gene data show CDR1 as LGHDT and CDR2 as YNNKEL (reference sequence). The CDR3 coding sequence is TGTGCCAGCAGCCAAGATTGGTACCCGGGAGCCTGGGGCTACACCTTC. Its translation is CASSQDWYPGAWGYTF.